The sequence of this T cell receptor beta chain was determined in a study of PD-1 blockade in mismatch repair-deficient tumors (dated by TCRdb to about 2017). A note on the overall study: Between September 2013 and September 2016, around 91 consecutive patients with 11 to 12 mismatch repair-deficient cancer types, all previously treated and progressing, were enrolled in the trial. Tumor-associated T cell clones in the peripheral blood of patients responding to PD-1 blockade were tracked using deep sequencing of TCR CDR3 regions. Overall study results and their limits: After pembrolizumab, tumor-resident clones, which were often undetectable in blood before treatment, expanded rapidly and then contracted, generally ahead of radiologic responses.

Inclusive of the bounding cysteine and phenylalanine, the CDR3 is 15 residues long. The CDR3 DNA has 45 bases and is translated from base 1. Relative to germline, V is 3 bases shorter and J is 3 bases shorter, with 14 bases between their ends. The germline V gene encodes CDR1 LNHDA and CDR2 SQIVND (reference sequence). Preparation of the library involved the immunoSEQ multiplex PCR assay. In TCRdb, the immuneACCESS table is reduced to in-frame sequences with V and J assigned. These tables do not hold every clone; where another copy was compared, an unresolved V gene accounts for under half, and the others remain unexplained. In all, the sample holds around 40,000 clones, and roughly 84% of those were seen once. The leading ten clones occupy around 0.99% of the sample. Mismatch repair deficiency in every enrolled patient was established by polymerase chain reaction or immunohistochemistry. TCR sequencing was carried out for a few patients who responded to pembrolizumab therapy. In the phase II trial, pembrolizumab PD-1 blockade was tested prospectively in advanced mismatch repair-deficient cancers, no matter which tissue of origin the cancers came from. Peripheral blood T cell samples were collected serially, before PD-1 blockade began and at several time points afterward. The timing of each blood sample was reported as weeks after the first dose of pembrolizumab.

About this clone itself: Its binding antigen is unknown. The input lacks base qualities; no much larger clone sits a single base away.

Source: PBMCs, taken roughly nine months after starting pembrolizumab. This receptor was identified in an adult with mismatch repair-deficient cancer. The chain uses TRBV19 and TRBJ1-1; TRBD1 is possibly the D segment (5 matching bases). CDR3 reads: CASSMSWGVYTEAFF. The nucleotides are TGTGCCAGTAGTATGTCTTGGGGGGTATACACTGAAGCTTTCTTT.